One and the same sample provided the 28 T cell receptor beta chains below, sequenced in a study of breast tumors, draining lymph nodes, adjacent tissues. One entry per CDR3 protein, called by TCRdb with MiXCR from the multiplex PCR reads. The profile shows 16,000 or so distinct CDR3 sequences, just under 45% of them singletons. Sample: tumor-adjacent breast tissue. Receptors were obtained from a female donor with breast cancer. Some clones in this sample may be carry-over from other donors' samples.

This clonotype was seen at least ten times. This chain connects TRBV20-1 to TRBJ2-1; D is undetermined. Germline V CDR1 and CDR2: DFQATT, SNEGSKA (reference sequence). Trimming took 5 bases from V and 9 from J, leaving 11 bases between them. This CDR3 has 11 amino acids. The DNA of the CDR3 is TGCAGTGCTCTTAGTGGGCCTGAGCAGTTCTTC. Its protein is CSALSGPEQFF.

This clonotype was counted many times. The rearrangement links TRBV5-6 to TRBJ2-4, with 7 bases identical to TRBD2. The trim removed 0 bases at V and 1 base at J, leaving 4 bases unmatched. The CDR3 covers 16 residues. Germline V CDR1 and CDR2: SGHDT, YYEEEE. CDR3 sequence (DNA): TGTGCCAGCAGCTTGGGGGACGGGAGGGCCAAAAACATTCAGTACTTC. Translation: CASSLGDGRAKNIQYF.

The chain employs TRBV6-6 and TRBJ2-2; no definite D call. The germline V gene encodes CDR1 MNHNY and CDR2 SVGAGI (reference sequence). V lost 0 bases, J lost 8 bases, and 7 bases lay in between. This CDR3 is 13 amino acids long. The CDR3 DNA reads TGTGCCAGCAGTTACTCAGGCACTGGGGAGCTGTTTTTT. As protein: CASSYSGTGELFF.

The rearrangement uses TRBV6-1 and TRBJ1-5; D uncertain. The CDR3 is made up of 14 amino acids. Germline V gene lookup returns CDR1 MNHNS and CDR2 SASEGT. Trimming took 8 bases from V and 0 from J, leaving 11 bases between them. CDR3 in amino acids: CASWGAYSNQPQHF. In nucleotides, the CDR3 is TGTGCCAGCTGGGGAGCTTATAGCAATCAGCCCCAGCATTTT.

By share, this clonotype counts as medium-sized. The V call is TRBV7-2, the J call TRBJ2-3, with a weak D call TRBD2 (6 bases). The ends were cut back, 1 base at V and 1 base at J, with 12 bases in the middle. Germline V lookup: CDR1 SGHTA, CDR2 FQGNSA. The CDR3 totals 16 residues. The CDR3 coding sequence is TGTGCCAGCAGCTTAGTGGACTACGGAGGCACAGATACGCAGTATTTT. Amino acids: CASSLVDYGGTDTQYF. Combining the CDR3 with reference TRBV7-2 and TRBJ2-3 gives the whole variable domain GAGVSQSPSNKVTEKGKDVELRCDPISGHTALYWYRQSLGQGLEFLIYFQGNSAPDKSGLPSDRFSAERTGGSVSTLTIQRTQQEDSAVYLCASSLVDYGGTDTQYFGPGTRLTVL.

The genes are TRBV29-1 and TRBJ1-2; no clear D gene. Germline V gene sequence: CDR1 SQVTM, CDR2 ANQGSEA. There are 12 residues in the CDR3. V gave up 4 bases and J gave up 0 bases, with 6 bases separating them. The CDR3 sequence: CSVGRANYGYTF. For the CDR3, the DNA is TGCAGCGTTGGCAGAGCTAACTATGGCTACACCTTC.

This clonotype was detected many times. This sequence joins TRBV7-3 and TRBJ1-1; no reliable D call. Germline CDR1 SGHTA, CDR2 FQGTGA. V lost 3 bases to trimming and J lost 0 bases, with 5 bases between them. This CDR3 is 13 amino acids long. The CDR3 region is CASSFQLNTEAFF. The CDR3 region has the DNA TGTGCCAGCAGCTTCCAATTGAACACTGAAGCTTTCTTT.

Sample share makes this clonotype medium-sized (0.01 to 0.1%). The V call is TRBV7-2, the J call TRBJ2-7, with 8 nucleotides matching TRBD2. Looked up from germline, CDR1 is SGHTA and CDR2 is FQGNSA. The CDR3 runs to 15 residues. With 4 bases clipped from V and 6 bases from J, the junction kept 11 bases outside the gene matches. The DNA of the CDR3 is TGTGCCAGCAGCTCCATCGGCGGGGGGCCCCTCGAGCAGTACTTC. It translates to CASSSIGGGPLEQYF.

This clonotype has ten or more counts. This chain joins TRBV19 and TRBJ2-5, with no clear D. The germline V gene encodes CDR1 LNHDA and CDR2 SQIVND (reference sequence). With 5 bases removed from V and 2 bases from J, the gap between germline ends came to 3 bases. The length of the CDR3 is 11 residues. The CDR3 reads CASSLQETQYF. The CDR3, as DNA: TGTGCCAGTAGTTTACAAGAGACCCAGTACTTC.

This clonotype was counted many times. V usage is TRBV12-3 or TRBV12-4 and J usage is TRBJ2-1, with TRBD2 matching 8 bases. This CDR3 has 16 amino acids. Germline trimming cut 7 bases from V and 1 base from J; bases unmatched to any gene: 9. The DNA of the CDR3 is TGTGCCAGCATCCTCTTAGCGGGGAGATCCTACAATGAGCAGTTCTTC. This translates into CASILLAGRSYNEQFF.

This clonotype was detected many times. The chain recombines TRBV5-5 with TRBJ2-3; TRBD1 matches at 8 bases. With 0 bases clipped from V and 2 bases from J, the junction kept 5 bases outside the gene matches. Germline loops: CDR1 SGHKS, CDR2 YYEKEE (reference sequence). The CDR3 has 16 residues. This CDR3 reads CASSLDPGGSTDTQYF. For the CDR3, the DNA is TGTGCCAGCAGCTTGGATCCAGGGGGCTCCACAGATACGCAGTATTTT.

This clonotype is medium-sized in the sample. V is TRBV9 and J is TRBJ2-7, with 11 positions matching TRBD2. CDR1 SGDLS and CDR2 YYNGEE come from the germline V gene. The V and J ends lost 0 bases and 9 bases, in that order; junction bases with no gene match: 14. This CDR3 has 17 amino acids. This CDR3 is CASSVEGVGGLAARQYF. The CDR3 DNA follows: TGTGCCAGCAGCGTAGAAGGGGTGGGGGGACTAGCGGCGCGGCAGTACTTC.

This clonotype appeared many times. Being one base from a much bigger clone, this may be a read error. The chain recombines TRBV9 with TRBJ2-5; 8 positions agree with TRBD2. Germline V gene lookup returns CDR1 SGDLS and CDR2 YYNGEE. The CDR3 has 17 amino acids. This chain's CDR3 is CASSPHLGLVGQATQYF. The CDR3 DNA follows: TGTGCCAGCAGCCCCCACTTGGGACTAGTAGGGCAAGCGACCCAGTACTTC. The full variable domain, its missing parts supplied by reference TRBV9 and TRBJ2-5, is DSGVTQTPKHLITATGQRVTLRCSPRSGDLSVYWYQQSLDQGLQFLIQYYNGEERAKGNILERFSAQQFPDLHSELNLSSLELGDSALYFCASSPHLGLVGQATQYFGPGTRLLVL.

There are a few counts of this clonotype. The chain is built from TRBV5-4 and TRBJ2-7; TRBD1 matches 8 bases. With V trimmed by 4 bases and J by 2 bases, 8 bases remained unmatched. The CDR3 extends over 15 amino acids. Germline CDR1 SGHNT, CDR2 YYREEE (reference sequence). CDR3 in amino acids: CASSPGTGLTYEQYF. The CDR3 nucleotides are TGTGCCAGCAGCCCGGGGACAGGATTAACCTACGAGCAGTACTTC.

V gene TRBV20-1 combines with J gene TRBJ2-7; 11 bases are a match to TRBD2. Germline V lookup: CDR1 DFQATT, CDR2 SNEGSKA (reference sequence). The ends lost 6 bases at V and 0 bases at J; junction bases unmatched: 1. The CDR3 is 13 amino acids. The CDR3 nucleotides read TGCAGTGCCGGACTAGCGGGCTCCTACGAGCAGTACTTC. It codes for CSAGLAGSYEQYF.

Note on this clonotype: Its ends do not fully match the called genes, so a read error is possible. The chain links TRBV4-2 to TRBJ1-6; D not resolved. Germline CDR1 LGHNA, CDR2 YNFKEQ. The CDR3 contains 18 residues. CDR3 residues: CASSHEPPASSYNSPLHF. DNA for the CDR3: TGTGCCAGCAGCCATGAGCCTCCAGCCAGCTCCTATAATTCGCCCCTCCACTTT.

This chain links TRBV29-1 with TRBJ2-1; D unresolved. This CDR3 region has 11 residues. In germline, CDR1 is SQVTM, CDR2 ANQGSEA. Trimming stripped 7 bases from V and 3 bases from J, with 7 bases between. The CDR3 DNA is TGCAGCGGAAAGATCTACAATGAGCAGTTCTTC. The encoded protein is CSGKIYNEQFF.

The chain combines TRBV29-1 with TRBJ2-7, with TRBD2 matching over 10 bases. This CDR3 comprises 15 residues. Germline V gene data show CDR1 as SQVTM and CDR2 as ANQGSEA. V lost 4 bases to trimming and J lost 0 bases; unmatched junction nucleotides: 6. The chain's CDR3 is CSVGGLAGDSYEQYF. CDR3 DNA: TGCAGCGTTGGGGGCCTAGCGGGAGACTCCTACGAGCAGTACTTC.

This clonotype was recorded at least ten times. The chain's CDR3 is CASTPGGGGELFF. Written as DNA, the CDR3 is TGTGCCAGCACCCCCGGAGGGGGCGGGGAGCTGTTTTTT. The chain carries TRBV7-9 and TRBJ2-2; D tentatively reads TRBD1 or TRBD2 (6 bases each). In germline, CDR1 is SEHNR, CDR2 FQNEAQ (reference sequence). V gave up 7 bases and J gave up 7 bases, with 13 bases separating them. The length of the CDR3 is 13 residues.

The chain recombines TRBV5-4 with TRBJ2-4; a weak D match, TRBD1 (6 bases). V was clipped by 1 base and J by 6 bases, with 14 bases between them. Germline V gene data show CDR1 as SGHNT and CDR2 as YYREEE (reference sequence). This CDR3 has 15 amino acids. DNA of the CDR3: TGTGCCAGCAGCTTGAGGACAGCGGAAATAAACATTCAGTACTTC. It is translated as CASSLRTAEINIQYF. Full variable domain (missing parts from reference TRBV5-4 and TRBJ2-4): ETGVTQSPTHLIKTRGQQVTLRCSSQSGHNTVSWYQQALGQGPQFIFQYYREEENGRGNFPPRFSGLQFPNYSSELNVNALELDDSALYLCASSLRTAEINIQYFGAGTRLSVL.

The V and J genes are TRBV2 and TRBJ1-2, with D maybe TRBD1 (6 bases). The V gene's germline CDR1 is SNHLY and CDR2 FYNNEI. The CDR3 consists of 14 residues. The V gene lost 8 bases and the J gene lost 0 bases, with 13 bases spanning the gap. CDR3 in amino acids: CASGATGTNYGYTF. The DNA of the CDR3 is TGTGCCAGCGGGGCAACAGGGACTAACTATGGCTACACCTTC.

V is TRBV2 and J is TRBJ2-3, with 10 bases aligning to TRBD2. This CDR3 is 16 amino acids long. J was trimmed by 0 bases and V by 2 bases; bases with no gene match: 2. The germline V gene has CDR1 SNHLY and CDR2 FYNNEI. CDR3 in amino acids: CASSESTSGSTDTQYF. The DNA for the CDR3 is TGTGCCAGCAGTGAATCGACTAGCGGGAGCACAGATACGCAGTATTTT.

This clonotype was found many times. The chain couples TRBV18 to TRBJ2-7, with 8 bases lining up with TRBD1. The CDR3 covers 15 residues. Germline loops: CDR1 KGHSH, CDR2 LQKENI. V lost 3 bases to trimming and J lost 4 bases; unmatched junction nucleotides: 8. The CDR3 loop reads CASSPIWGQEYEQYF. The CDR3 coding sequence is TGTGCCAGCTCACCTATTTGGGGACAGGAGTACGAGCAGTACTTC.

In the case of this clonotype: At one end the junction does not follow the germline gene, possibly because of a read error. The CDR3 DNA sequence: TGTGCCAGCAGCGTTAATAGCGTCCTGAGCTCCTACACTGAGCAGTTCTTC. Residues: CASSVNSVLSSYTEQFF. The chain employs TRBV9 and TRBJ2-1; D might be TRBD2 (5 bases). CDR1 and CDR2 (germline): SGDLS, YYNGEE. This CDR3 region has 17 residues.

Relative to its sample, this clonotype is medium-sized. The gene calls are TRBV24-1 and TRBJ2-2, with TRBD1 matching over 10 bases. The CDR3 contains 19 residues. Unmatched junction bases numbered 13, after V lost 3 bases and J lost 4 bases. CDR1 KGHDR and CDR2 SFDVKD come from the germline V gene. The CDR3 nucleotides are TGTGCCACCAGTGATGCCGCCGGGACAGGGGTTATTCGCACCGGGGAGCTGTTTTTT. Translation gives CATSDAAGTGVIRTGELFF.

Ten or more counts support this clonotype. The J gene is TRBJ1-4, the V gene TRBV7-8, with TRBD1 matching 7 bases. CDR1 SGHVS and CDR2 FQNEAQ come from the germline V gene. The length of the CDR3 is 15 residues. The trim removed 4 bases at V and 3 bases at J, leaving 5 bases unmatched. The CDR3 protein is CASSSGGTANEKLFF. The DNA of the CDR3 is TGTGCCAGCAGCTCCGGCGGGACAGCTAATGAAAAACTGTTTTTT.

This clonotype was seen at least ten times. Given a much more abundant clone one base away, this may be a read error. The CDR3 sequence is CSARGILAGAEDTQYF. DNA of the CDR3: TGCAGTGCTAGGGGAATTCTAGCGGGAGCCGAAGATACGCAGTATTTT. The chain links TRBV20-1 to TRBJ2-3, with 10 nucleotides matching TRBD2. Germline CDR1 is DFQATT and CDR2 is SNEGSKA (reference sequence). Trimming cost V 3 bases and J 5 bases; bases outside gene matches: 11. The CDR3 covers 16 residues.

By share, this clonotype counts as medium-sized. The genes are TRBV29-1 and TRBJ2-7; tentatively, D is TRBD1 (6 bases). There are 12 residues in the CDR3. The germline V gene has CDR1 SQVTM and CDR2 ANQGSEA. V was clipped by 7 bases and J by 3 bases, with 13 bases between them. The DNA for the CDR3 is TGCAGCGCGGGACACGGCTACTACGAGCAGTACTTC. It specifies CSAGHGYYEQYF.